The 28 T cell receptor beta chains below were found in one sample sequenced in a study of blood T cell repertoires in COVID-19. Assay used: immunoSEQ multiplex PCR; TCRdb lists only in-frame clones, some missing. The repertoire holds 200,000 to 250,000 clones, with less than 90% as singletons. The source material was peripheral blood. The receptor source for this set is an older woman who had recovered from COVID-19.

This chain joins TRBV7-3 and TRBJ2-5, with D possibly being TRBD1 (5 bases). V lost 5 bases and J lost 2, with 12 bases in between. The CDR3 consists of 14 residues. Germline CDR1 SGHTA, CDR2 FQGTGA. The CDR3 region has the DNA TGTGCCAGCAGCATAGACAGATCACAAGAGACCCAGTACTTC. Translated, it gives CASSIDRSQETQYF.

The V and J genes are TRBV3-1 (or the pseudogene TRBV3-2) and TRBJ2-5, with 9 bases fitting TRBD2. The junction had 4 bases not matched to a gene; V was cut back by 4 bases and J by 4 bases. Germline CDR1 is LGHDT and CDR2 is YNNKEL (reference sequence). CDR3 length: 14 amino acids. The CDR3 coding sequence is TGTGCCAGCAGCCCGCGGGGGGGCGGAGAGACCCAGTACTTC. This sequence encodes CASSPRGGGETQYF.

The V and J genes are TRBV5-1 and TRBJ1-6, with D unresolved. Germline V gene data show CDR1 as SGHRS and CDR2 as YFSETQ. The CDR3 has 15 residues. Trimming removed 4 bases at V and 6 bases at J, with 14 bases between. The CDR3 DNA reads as TGCGCCAGCAGCCCCGCCGGGGTTGGTAATTCACCCCTCCACTTT. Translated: CASSPAGVGNSPLHF.

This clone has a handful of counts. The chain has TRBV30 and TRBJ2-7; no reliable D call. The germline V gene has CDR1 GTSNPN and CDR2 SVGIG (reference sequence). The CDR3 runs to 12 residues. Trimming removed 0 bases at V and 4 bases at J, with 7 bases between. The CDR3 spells CAWSVQRYEQYF. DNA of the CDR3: TGTGCCTGGAGTGTACAACGATACGAGCAGTACTTC.

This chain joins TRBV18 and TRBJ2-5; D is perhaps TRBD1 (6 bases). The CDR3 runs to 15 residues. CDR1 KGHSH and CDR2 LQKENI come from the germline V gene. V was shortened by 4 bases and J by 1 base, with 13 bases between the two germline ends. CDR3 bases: TGTGCCAGCTCACGGAATGGACAGCGCCAAGAGACCCAGTACTTC. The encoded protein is CASSRNGQRQETQYF.

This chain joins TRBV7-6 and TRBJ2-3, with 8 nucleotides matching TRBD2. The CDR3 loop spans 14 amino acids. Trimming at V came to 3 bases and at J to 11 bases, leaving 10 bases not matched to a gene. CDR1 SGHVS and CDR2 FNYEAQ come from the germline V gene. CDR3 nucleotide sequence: TGTGCCAGCAGCTTGAGCGGGGGCCGAGGGTGGCAGTATTTT. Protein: CASSLSGGRGWQYF.

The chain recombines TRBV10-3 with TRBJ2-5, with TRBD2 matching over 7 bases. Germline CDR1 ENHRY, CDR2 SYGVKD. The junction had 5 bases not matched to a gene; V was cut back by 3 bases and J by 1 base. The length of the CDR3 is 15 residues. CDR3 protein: CAISESASGQETQYF. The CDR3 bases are TGTGCCATCAGTGAATCGGCTAGCGGCCAAGAGACCCAGTACTTC.

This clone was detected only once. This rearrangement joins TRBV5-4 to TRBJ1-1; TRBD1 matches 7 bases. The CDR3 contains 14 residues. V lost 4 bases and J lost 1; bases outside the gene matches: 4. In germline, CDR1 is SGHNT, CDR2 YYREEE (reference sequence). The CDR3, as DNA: TGTGCCAGCAGCAGGGGGCGGGAGAACACTGAAGCTTTCTTT. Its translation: CASSRGRENTEAFF.

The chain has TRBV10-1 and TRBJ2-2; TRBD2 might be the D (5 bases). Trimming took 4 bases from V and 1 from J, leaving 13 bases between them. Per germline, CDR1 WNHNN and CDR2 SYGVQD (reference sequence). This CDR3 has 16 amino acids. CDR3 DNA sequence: TGCGCCAGCAGTGGGAGAGGCCGGGGGAACACCGGGGAGCTGTTTTTT. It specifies CASSGRGRGNTGELFF.

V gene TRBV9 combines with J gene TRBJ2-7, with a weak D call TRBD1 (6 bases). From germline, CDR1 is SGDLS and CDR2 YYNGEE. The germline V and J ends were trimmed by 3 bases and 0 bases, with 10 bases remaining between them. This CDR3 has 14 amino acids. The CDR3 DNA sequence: TGTGCCAGCAGCGACGAGGACAGCTCCTACGAGCAGTACTTC. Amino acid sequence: CASSDEDSSYEQYF.

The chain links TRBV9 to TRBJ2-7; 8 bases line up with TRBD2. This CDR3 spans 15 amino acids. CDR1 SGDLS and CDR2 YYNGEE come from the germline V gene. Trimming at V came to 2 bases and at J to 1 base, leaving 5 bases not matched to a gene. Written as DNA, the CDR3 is TGTGCCAGCAGCGTCAGCGGGGGCTGGTCCTACGAGCAGTACTTC. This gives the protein CASSVSGGWSYEQYF.

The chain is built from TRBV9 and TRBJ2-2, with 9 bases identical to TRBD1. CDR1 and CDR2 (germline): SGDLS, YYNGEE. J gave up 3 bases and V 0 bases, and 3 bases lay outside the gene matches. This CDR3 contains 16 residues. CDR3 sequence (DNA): TGTGCCAGCAGCGTAGGATGGGACAGGGACACCGGGGAGCTGTTTTTT. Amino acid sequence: CASSVGWDRDTGELFF. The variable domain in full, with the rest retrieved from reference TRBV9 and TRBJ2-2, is DSGVTQTPKHLITATGQRVTLRCSPRSGDLSVYWYQQSLDQGLQFLIQYYNGEERAKGNILERFSAQQFPDLHSELNLSSLELGDSALYFCASSVGWDRDTGELFFGEGSRLTVL.

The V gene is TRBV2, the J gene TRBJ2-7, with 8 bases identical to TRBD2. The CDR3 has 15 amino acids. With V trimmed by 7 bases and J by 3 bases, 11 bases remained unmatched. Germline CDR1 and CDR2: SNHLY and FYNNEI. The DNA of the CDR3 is TGTGCCAGCACGATTCGGCGGCGGGGGGTCTACGAGCAGTACTTC. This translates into CASTIRRRGVYEQYF. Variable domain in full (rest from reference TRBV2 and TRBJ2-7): EPEVTQTPSHQVTQMGQEVILRCVPISNHLYFYWYRQILGQKVEFLVSFYNNEISEKSEIFDDQFSVERPDGSNFTLKIRSTKLEDSAMYFCASTIRRRGVYEQYFGPGTRLTVT.

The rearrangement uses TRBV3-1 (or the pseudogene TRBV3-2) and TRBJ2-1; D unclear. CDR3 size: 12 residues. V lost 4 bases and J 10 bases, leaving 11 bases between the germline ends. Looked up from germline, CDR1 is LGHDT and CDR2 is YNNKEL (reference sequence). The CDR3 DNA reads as TGTGCCAGCAGCCTTGGCGGTGGGGAGCAGTTCTTC. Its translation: CASSLGGGEQFF.

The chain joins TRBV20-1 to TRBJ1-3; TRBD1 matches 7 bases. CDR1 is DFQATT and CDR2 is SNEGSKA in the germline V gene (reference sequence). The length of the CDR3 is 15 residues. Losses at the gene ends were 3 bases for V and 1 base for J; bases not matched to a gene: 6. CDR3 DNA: TGCAGTGCTAGTAGACCACAGGGGTCTGGAAACACCATATATTTT. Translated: CSASRPQGSGNTIYF.

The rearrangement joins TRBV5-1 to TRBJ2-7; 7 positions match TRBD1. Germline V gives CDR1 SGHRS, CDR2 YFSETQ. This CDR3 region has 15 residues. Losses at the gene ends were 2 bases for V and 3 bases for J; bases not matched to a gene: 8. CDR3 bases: TGCGCCAGCAGCTTACTCCCGGGACAGCACTACGAGCAGTACTTC. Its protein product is CASSLLPGQHYEQYF.

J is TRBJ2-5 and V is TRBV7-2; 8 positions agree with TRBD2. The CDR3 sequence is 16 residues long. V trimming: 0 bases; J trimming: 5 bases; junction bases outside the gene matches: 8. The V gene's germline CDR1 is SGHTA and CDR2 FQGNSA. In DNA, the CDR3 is TGTGCCAGCAGCTTAGCTGGCGGGGGGTTTCCGGAGACCCAGTACTTC. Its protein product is CASSLAGGGFPETQYF. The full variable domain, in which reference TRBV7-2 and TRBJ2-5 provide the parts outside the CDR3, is GAGVSQSPSNKVTEKGKDVELRCDPISGHTALYWYRQSLGQGLEFLIYFQGNSAPDKSGLPSDRFSAERTGGSVSTLTIQRTQQEDSAVYLCASSLAGGGFPETQYFGPGTRLLVL.

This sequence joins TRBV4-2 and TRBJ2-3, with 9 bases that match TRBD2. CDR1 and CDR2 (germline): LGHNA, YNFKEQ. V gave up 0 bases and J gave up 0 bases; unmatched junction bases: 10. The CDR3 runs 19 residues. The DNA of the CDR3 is TGTGCCAGCAGCCAAGATCCAGCGGGGGGACTATTGAGCACAGATACGCAGTATTTT. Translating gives CASSQDPAGGLLSTDTQYF.

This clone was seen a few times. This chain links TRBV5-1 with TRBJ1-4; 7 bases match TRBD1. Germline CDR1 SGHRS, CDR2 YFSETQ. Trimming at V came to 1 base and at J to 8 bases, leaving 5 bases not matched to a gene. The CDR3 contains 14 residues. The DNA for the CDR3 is TGCGCCAGCAGCTTGAACAGGGGATCGGAAAAACTGTTTTTT. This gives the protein CASSLNRGSEKLFF. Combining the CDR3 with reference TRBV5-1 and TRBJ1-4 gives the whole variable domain KAGVTQTPRYLIKTRGQQVTLSCSPISGHRSVSWYQQTPGQGLQFLFEYFSETQRNKGNFPGRFSGRQFSNSRSEMNVSTLELGDSALYLCASSLNRGSEKLFFGSGTQLSVL.

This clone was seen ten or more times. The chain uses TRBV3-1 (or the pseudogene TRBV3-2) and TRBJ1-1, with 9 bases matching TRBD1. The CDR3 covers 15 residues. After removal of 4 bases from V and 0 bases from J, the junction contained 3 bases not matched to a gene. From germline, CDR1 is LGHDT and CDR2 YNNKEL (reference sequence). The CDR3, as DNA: TGTGCCAGCAGCCCGCGGACAGGGGTGAACACTGAAGCTTTCTTT. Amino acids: CASSPRTGVNTEAFF.

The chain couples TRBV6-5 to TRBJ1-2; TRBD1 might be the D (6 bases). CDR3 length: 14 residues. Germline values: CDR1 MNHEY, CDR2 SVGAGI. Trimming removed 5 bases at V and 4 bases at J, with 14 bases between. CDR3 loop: CASSRETGSYGYTF. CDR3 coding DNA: TGTGCCAGCAGTAGGGAAACAGGGAGCTATGGCTACACCTTC.

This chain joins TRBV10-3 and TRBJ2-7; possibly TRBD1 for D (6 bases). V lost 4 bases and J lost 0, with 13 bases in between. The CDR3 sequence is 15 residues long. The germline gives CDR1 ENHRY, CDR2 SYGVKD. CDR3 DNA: TGTGCCATCAGTGCCTCAGGGGTGAGCTCCTACGAGCAGTACTTC. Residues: CAISASGVSSYEQYF.

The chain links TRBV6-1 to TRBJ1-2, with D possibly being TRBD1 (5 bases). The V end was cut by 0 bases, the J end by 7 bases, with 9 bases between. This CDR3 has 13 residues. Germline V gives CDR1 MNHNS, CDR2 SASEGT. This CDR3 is CASSEARGGGYTF. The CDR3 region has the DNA TGTGCCAGCAGTGAAGCGCGGGGCGGTGGCTACACCTTC.

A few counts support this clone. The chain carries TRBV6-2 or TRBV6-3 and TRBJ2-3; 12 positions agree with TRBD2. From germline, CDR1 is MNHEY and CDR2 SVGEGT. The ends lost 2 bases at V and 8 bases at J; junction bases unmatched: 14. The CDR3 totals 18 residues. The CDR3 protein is CASSYQALAGGRAATQYF. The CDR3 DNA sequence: TGTGCCAGCAGTTACCAGGCCCTAGCGGGGGGGCGGGCAGCTACGCAGTATTTT.

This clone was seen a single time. CDR3 nucleotides: TGTGCCAGCAGCTTAGAAAACTACAGGGCGTACGGCTATGGCTACACCTTC. This sequence encodes CASSLENYRAYGYGYTF. The J gene is TRBJ1-2, the V gene TRBV7-9; D perhaps matches TRBD1 (6 bases). V was cut by 1 base and J by 4 bases, with 19 bases left in between. CDR1 and CDR2 from the germline V gene are SEHNR and FQNEAQ (reference sequence). This CDR3 has 17 amino acids.

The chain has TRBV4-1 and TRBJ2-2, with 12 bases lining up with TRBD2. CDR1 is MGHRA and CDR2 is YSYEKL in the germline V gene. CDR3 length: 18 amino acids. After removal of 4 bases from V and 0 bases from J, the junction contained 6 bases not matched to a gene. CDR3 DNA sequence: TGCGCCAGCAGCCTGGCTAGCGGGGGGGTTACGAACACCGGGGAGCTGTTTTTT. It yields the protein CASSLASGGVTNTGELFF.

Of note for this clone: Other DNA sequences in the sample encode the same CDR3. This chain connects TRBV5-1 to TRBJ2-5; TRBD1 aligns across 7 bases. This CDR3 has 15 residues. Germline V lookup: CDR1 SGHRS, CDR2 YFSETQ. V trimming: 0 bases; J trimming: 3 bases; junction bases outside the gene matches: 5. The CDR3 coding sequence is TGCGCCAGCAGCTTGGCCGGGACAGCCGAAGAGACCCAGTACTTC. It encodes CASSLAGTAEETQYF. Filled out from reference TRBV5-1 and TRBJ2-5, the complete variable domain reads KAGVTQTPRYLIKTRGQQVTLSCSPISGHRSVSWYQQTPGQGLQFLFEYFSETQRNKGNFPGRFSGRQFSNSRSEMNVSTLELGDSALYLCASSLAGTAEETQYFGPGTRLLVL.

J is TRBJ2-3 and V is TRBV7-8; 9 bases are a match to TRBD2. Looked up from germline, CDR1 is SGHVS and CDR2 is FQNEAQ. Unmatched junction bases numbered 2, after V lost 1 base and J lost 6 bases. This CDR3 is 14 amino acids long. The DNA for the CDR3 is TGTGCCAGCAGCTTAGTAACTAGCGGGGATACGCAGTATTTT. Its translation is CASSLVTSGDTQYF.